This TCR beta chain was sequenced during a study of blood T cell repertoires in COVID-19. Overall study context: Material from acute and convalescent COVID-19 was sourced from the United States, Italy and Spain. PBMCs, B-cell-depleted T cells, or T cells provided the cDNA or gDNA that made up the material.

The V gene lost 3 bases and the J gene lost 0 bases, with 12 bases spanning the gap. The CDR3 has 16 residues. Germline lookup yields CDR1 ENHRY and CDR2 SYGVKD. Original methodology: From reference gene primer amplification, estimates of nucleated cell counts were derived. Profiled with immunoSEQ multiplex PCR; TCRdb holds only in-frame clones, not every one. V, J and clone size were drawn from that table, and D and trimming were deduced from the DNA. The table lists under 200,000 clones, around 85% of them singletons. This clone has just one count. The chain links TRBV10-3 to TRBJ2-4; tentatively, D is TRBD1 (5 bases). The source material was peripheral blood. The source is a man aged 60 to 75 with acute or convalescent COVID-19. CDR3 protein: CAISDRQGLAKNIQYF. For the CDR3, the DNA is TGTGCCATCAGTGATAGGCAGGGCCTAGCCAAAAACATTCAGTACTTC.